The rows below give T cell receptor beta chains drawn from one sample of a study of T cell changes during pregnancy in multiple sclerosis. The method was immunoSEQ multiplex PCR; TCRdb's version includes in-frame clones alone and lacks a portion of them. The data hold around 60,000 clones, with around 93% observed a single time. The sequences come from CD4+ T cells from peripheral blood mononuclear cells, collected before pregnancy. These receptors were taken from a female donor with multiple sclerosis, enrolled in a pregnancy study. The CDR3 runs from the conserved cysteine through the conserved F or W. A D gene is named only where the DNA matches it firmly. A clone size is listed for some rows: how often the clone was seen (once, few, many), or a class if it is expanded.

CDR3: CASSLGQDPSYEQYF
DNA: TGTGCCAGCAGCCTCGGACAGGACCCCTCCTACGAGCAGTACTTC
V: TRBV7-2
J: TRBJ2-7
D: TRBD1
size: NA

CDR3: CASSPGGWNTIYF
DNA: TGTGCCAGCAGTCCCGGGGGTTGGAACACCATATATTTT
V: TRBV7-2
J: TRBJ1-3
D: NA
size: once

CDR3: CASSKTSLAGGSSYNEQFF
DNA: TGTGCCAGCAGTAAAACATCTCTCGCGGGCGGCAGCTCCTACAATGAGCAGTTCTTC
V: TRBV6-4
J: TRBJ2-1
D: NA
size: NA

CDR3: CASRLQGYTGELFF
DNA: TGTGCCAGCAGATTACAGGGGTACACCGGGGAGCTGTTTTTT
V: TRBV7-2
J: TRBJ2-2
D: TRBD1
size: NA

CDR3: CASGFSGQGMYEQFF
DNA: TGTGCTAGTGGTTTCTCAGGACAGGGGATGTATGAGCAGTTCTTC
V: TRBV12-5
J: TRBJ2-1
D: TRBD1
size: NA

CDR3: CASSLSGLAGEEQYF
DNA: TGTGCCAGCAGTCTCTCGGGACTAGCGGGAGAGGAGCAGTACTTC
V: TRBV9
J: TRBJ2-7
D: TRBD2
size: NA

CDR3: CASSVTGMGVGTEAFF
DNA: TGTGCCAGCAGCGTTACGGGGATGGGTGTAGGCACTGAAGCTTTCTTT
V: TRBV7-9
J: TRBJ1-1
D: NA
size: NA

CDR3: CASSLEGRGETQYF
DNA: TGTGCCAGCAGCTTGGAGGGCCGGGGGGAGACCCAGTACTTC
V: TRBV5-6
J: TRBJ2-5
D: NA
size: NA

CDR3: CASSLGDRGIISQPQHF
DNA: TGTGCCAGCAGCTTAGGGGACAGGGGCATCATAAGTCAGCCCCAGCATTTT
V: TRBV11-2
J: TRBJ1-5
D: TRBD1
size: NA

CDR3: CAISEAATGGVEKLFF
DNA: TGTGCCATCAGTGAGGCGGCGACAGGGGGAGTAGAAAAACTGTTTTTT
V: TRBV10-3
J: TRBJ1-4
D: TRBD1
size: NA

CDR3: CASSLFGNQYTEAFF
DNA: TGTGCCAGCAGCTTATTCGGTAATCAATACACTGAAGCTTTCTTT
V: TRBV7-9
J: TRBJ1-1
D: NA
size: NA

CDR3: CASSLWAGQPPNEQFF
DNA: TGTGCCAGCAGTTTATGGGCGGGCCAACCGCCAAATGAGCAGTTCTTC
V: TRBV28
J: TRBJ2-1
D: NA
size: NA

CDR3: CASRSGVREQFF
DNA: TGTGCCAGCAGATCTGGAGTGCGGGAGCAGTTCTTC
V: TRBV28
J: TRBJ2-1
D: NA
size: NA

CDR3: CASSDRASSYNEQFF
DNA: TGTGCCAGCAGTGACAGGGCCTCTTCCTACAATGAGCAGTTCTTC
V: TRBV6-1
J: TRBJ2-1
D: NA
size: NA

CDR3: CASSGGRVLNEQFF
DNA: TGTGCCAGCAGTGGCGGGAGGGTCCTCAATGAGCAGTTCTTC
V: TRBV28
J: TRBJ2-1
D: TRBD2
size: once

CDR3: CASGGTPYNEQFF
DNA: TGTGCTAGTGGAGGGACTCCTTACAATGAGCAGTTCTTC
V: TRBV12-5
J: TRBJ2-1
D: NA
size: NA

CDR3: CASSLSPQQGQYGYTF
DNA: TGCGCCAGCAGCCTGAGCCCCCAACAGGGCCAATATGGCTACACCTTC
V: TRBV5-1
J: TRBJ1-2
D: NA
size: NA

CDR3: CASTLDRVTEAFF
DNA: TGTGCCAGCACCCTGGACAGGGTCACTGAAGCTTTCTTT
V: TRBV28
J: TRBJ1-1
D: TRBD1
size: NA

CDR3: CASSLDRNYGYTF
DNA: TGTGCCAGCAGTTTGGACAGGAACTATGGCTACACCTTC
V: TRBV27
J: TRBJ1-2
D: TRBD1
size: once

CDR3: CASSLAGVSSYEQYF
DNA: TGTGCCAGCAGCTTAGCAGGGGTTAGCTCCTACGAGCAGTACTTC
V: TRBV11-2
J: TRBJ2-7
D: NA
size: NA

CDR3: CAAGQGIHEQYF
DNA: TGTGCCGCAGGACAGGGGATTCACGAGCAGTACTTC
V: TRBV10-3
J: TRBJ2-7
D: TRBD1
size: NA

CDR3: CATSAGGSSTEAFF
DNA: TGTGCCACCAGCGCAGGGGGCTCGAGCACTGAAGCTTTCTTT
V: TRBV27
J: TRBJ1-1
D: TRBD1
size: NA

CDR3: CASSRSSGVVTQYF
DNA: TGTGCCAGCAGCCGGAGCTCCGGAGTCGTTACGCAGTATTTT
V: TRBV7-2
J: TRBJ2-3
D: NA
size: NA

CDR3: CASRRDRGHTEAFF
DNA: TGTGCCAGCAGACGGGACAGGGGGCACACTGAAGCTTTCTTT
V: TRBV5-4
J: TRBJ1-1
D: TRBD1
size: NA

CDR3: CASGKAGASDTQYF
DNA: TGTGCCAGCGGAAAAGCGGGAGCGTCAGATACGCAGTATTTT
V: TRBV28
J: TRBJ2-3
D: TRBD2
size: NA

CDR3: CASSDSGQGYTF
DNA: TGTGCCAGCAGTGACTCCGGACAGGGCTACACCTTC
V: TRBV6-6
J: TRBJ1-2
D: NA
size: NA

CDR3: CASSRGQAPPNTEAFF
DNA: TGCGCCAGCAGCCGAGGACAGGCCCCACCGAACACTGAAGCTTTCTTT
V: TRBV4-1
J: TRBJ1-1
D: TRBD1
size: NA

CDR3: CASSLRAPGQRAGIPNTEAFF
DNA: TGTGCCAGCAGCTTACGTGCCCCAGGACAAAGGGCAGGGATACCGAACACTGAAGCTTTCTTT
V: TRBV7-3
J: TRBJ1-1
D: NA
size: NA

CDR3: CASSLSGGAGYEQYF
DNA: TGTGCCAGCAGCTTATCGGGAGGGGCGGGGTACGAGCAGTACTTC
V: TRBV11-2
J: TRBJ2-7
D: TRBD2
size: NA

CDR3: CASSPPQAGSNNEQFF
DNA: TGTGCCAGCTCACCACCCCAAGCGGGAAGCAACAATGAGCAGTTCTTC
V: TRBV18
J: TRBJ2-1
D: TRBD2
size: few

CDR3: CASSVGRTTGELFF
DNA: TGTGCCAGCAGCGTAGGTAGAACGACCGGGGAGCTGTTTTTT
V: TRBV9
J: TRBJ2-2
D: NA
size: NA